The rows below give T cell receptor beta chains drawn from one sample of a study of patients and donors after allogeneic stem cell transplantation. TCRdb redid the calling of the RT-PCR reads with MiXCR, one entry per CDR3 protein. The table records approximately 160,000 distinct CDR3 sequences, approximately 28% of them present only once. The sample was blood, either unsorted or a sorted T cell fraction (not recorded which). Source of these receptors: a human donor who was either an allogeneic HSCT recipient or a stem cell or donor lymphocyte infusion donor (not recorded which). It is not recorded whose cells these are; they may come from a transplant donor. Each CDR3 is given without its conserved first and last residue. Fields, in order: J gene, clone size, D gene, V gene, CDR3 protein. D genes are given only for firm matches. Rows may omit the clone size; those that give it use once, few, many or a size class.

j_call: TRBJ2-1; clone_size: .; d_call: TRBD2; v_call: TRBV28; cdr3_aa: ASSPGPRLAGALNEQF
j_call: TRBJ2-7; clone_size: .; d_call: .; v_call: TRBV6-5; cdr3_aa: ASSYSWGMRVYEQY
j_call: TRBJ2-7; clone_size: .; d_call: TRBD2; v_call: TRBV29-1; cdr3_aa: SVAAGVSYEQY
j_call: TRBJ2-1; clone_size: once; d_call: .; v_call: TRBV5-6; cdr3_aa: ASRGGHDEQF
j_call: TRBJ2-7; clone_size: .; d_call: .; v_call: TRBV3-1; cdr3_aa: ASSPGDRTH
j_call: TRBJ1-4; clone_size: .; d_call: .; v_call: TRBV6-5; cdr3_aa: ASSRQTARNEKLF
j_call: TRBJ1-1; clone_size: few; d_call: TRBD1; v_call: TRBV6-5; cdr3_aa: ASGQGVNTEAF
j_call: TRBJ2-7; clone_size: few; d_call: .; v_call: TRBV5-1; cdr3_aa: ASRPKWSRTSYEQY
j_call: TRBJ1-1; clone_size: many; d_call: .; v_call: TRBV6-6; cdr3_aa: ASWGGMNTEAF
j_call: TRBJ1-1; clone_size: .; d_call: .; v_call: TRBV10-3; cdr3_aa: ASSGTRNTEAF
j_call: TRBJ2-7; clone_size: .; d_call: .; v_call: TRBV10-3; cdr3_aa: AIGGNVYEQY
j_call: TRBJ2-2; clone_size: .; d_call: .; v_call: TRBV9; cdr3_aa: ASSVTGSLNTGELF
j_call: TRBJ1-2; clone_size: .; d_call: .; v_call: TRBV27; cdr3_aa: ASSDYGGHFGYT
j_call: TRBJ2-1; clone_size: .; d_call: TRBD1; v_call: TRBV5-1; cdr3_aa: ALGQGVNEQF
j_call: TRBJ1-1; clone_size: many; d_call: .; v_call: TRBV4-3; cdr3_aa: ASSQDRGSLGGTEAF
j_call: TRBJ1-6; clone_size: .; d_call: .; v_call: TRBV4-1; cdr3_aa: ASSQWWDWNNSPLH
j_call: TRBJ2-3; clone_size: .; d_call: .; v_call: TRBV15; cdr3_aa: ATSDREGTDTQY
j_call: TRBJ2-1; clone_size: .; d_call: TRBD2; v_call: TRBV12-3/TRBV12-4; cdr3_aa: ASSRLAGGAYNEQF
j_call: TRBJ1-5; clone_size: few; d_call: .; v_call: TRBV20-1; cdr3_aa: SAIDRQYNQPQH
j_call: TRBJ2-2; clone_size: .; d_call: .; v_call: TRBV27; cdr3_aa: ASSTIPGELF
j_call: TRBJ2-1; clone_size: .; d_call: TRBD1; v_call: TRBV6-6; cdr3_aa: ASSTADRVGNEQF
j_call: TRBJ1-1; clone_size: .; d_call: .; v_call: TRBV5-1; cdr3_aa: ASQGGGILNTEAF
j_call: TRBJ1-1; clone_size: many; d_call: .; v_call: TRBV20-1; cdr3_aa: SARFGGVNTEAF
j_call: TRBJ2-1; clone_size: few; d_call: .; v_call: TRBV29-1; cdr3_aa: SVEDPPIRDEQF
j_call: TRBJ1-1; clone_size: .; d_call: .; v_call: TRBV4-3; cdr3_aa: AAIPPRPGRDTEAF
j_call: TRBJ1-2; clone_size: .; d_call: TRBD1; v_call: TRBV7-2; cdr3_aa: ASSSDRGKRGYT
j_call: TRBJ1-1; clone_size: few; d_call: .; v_call: TRBV4-3; cdr3_aa: ASSQDSRAKMNTEAF
j_call: TRBJ2-3; clone_size: once; d_call: .; v_call: TRBV7-3; cdr3_aa: ASSLGRTDTQY
j_call: TRBJ2-1; clone_size: .; d_call: .; v_call: TRBV9; cdr3_aa: ASSAWEETEYNEQF
j_call: TRBJ1-1; clone_size: many; d_call: .; v_call: TRBV11-3; cdr3_aa: ASSSRPTGEAF
j_call: TRBJ2-5; clone_size: .; d_call: TRBD2; v_call: TRBV27; cdr3_aa: ASSFLAGGPQETQY
j_call: TRBJ2-1; clone_size: few; d_call: TRBD2; v_call: TRBV6-6; cdr3_aa: ASSPGLAGSYNEQF
j_call: TRBJ1-6; clone_size: few; d_call: .; v_call: TRBV20-1; cdr3_aa: SARVSGSNSPLH
j_call: TRBJ2-4; clone_size: .; d_call: .; v_call: TRBV3-1; cdr3_aa: GKNIQY
j_call: TRBJ1-2; clone_size: .; d_call: .; v_call: TRBV25-1; cdr3_aa: ASSDRGIRYGYT
j_call: TRBJ1-5; clone_size: few; d_call: .; v_call: TRBV27; cdr3_aa: ASSSRRVRPQH
j_call: TRBJ2-2; clone_size: .; d_call: TRBD2; v_call: TRBV4-3; cdr3_aa: ASSQWGLDETGELF
j_call: TRBJ2-6; clone_size: .; d_call: .; v_call: TRBV20-1; cdr3_aa: TSLDPGANVLT
j_call: TRBJ1-1; clone_size: many; d_call: .; v_call: TRBV29-1; cdr3_aa: SAGRDTGNAEAF
j_call: TRBJ2-2; clone_size: .; d_call: .; v_call: TRBV25-1; cdr3_aa: ASSPSVRGTELF
j_call: TRBJ2-5; clone_size: .; d_call: .; v_call: TRBV21-1; cdr3_aa: ASKSGRKRETQY
j_call: TRBJ2-7; clone_size: few; d_call: .; v_call: TRBV3-1; cdr3_aa: ASSRDTYEQY
j_call: TRBJ1-1; clone_size: few; d_call: .; v_call: TRBV9; cdr3_aa: ASSVEGTEAF
j_call: TRBJ1-4; clone_size: few; d_call: .; v_call: TRBV11-2; cdr3_aa: ASSLVGSTNEKLF
j_call: TRBJ2-5; clone_size: few; d_call: .; v_call: TRBV7-2; cdr3_aa: ASSLERPPKTQY
j_call: TRBJ2-1; clone_size: few; d_call: TRBD1; v_call: TRBV2; cdr3_aa: ASSNPGQGIIGEQF
j_call: TRBJ2-7; clone_size: .; d_call: .; v_call: TRBV20-1; cdr3_aa: SASNAVHSYEQY
j_call: TRBJ2-1; clone_size: few; d_call: TRBD1; v_call: TRBV5-1; cdr3_aa: ASSLVVQGAGNEQF
j_call: TRBJ1-2; clone_size: .; d_call: .; v_call: TRBV29-1; cdr3_aa: SVEDLTYEGDGYT
j_call: TRBJ1-4; clone_size: few; d_call: .; v_call: TRBV7-6; cdr3_aa: ASSLGPGQRNEKLF
j_call: TRBJ1-1; clone_size: many; d_call: .; v_call: TRBV27; cdr3_aa: ASSSGLPNTEAF
j_call: TRBJ2-2; clone_size: .; d_call: TRBD1; v_call: TRBV28; cdr3_aa: ASSLFGGTVTTGELF
j_call: TRBJ1-5; clone_size: few; d_call: .; v_call: TRBV20-1; cdr3_aa: SARAPNQPQH
j_call: TRBJ2-1; clone_size: .; d_call: TRBD1; v_call: TRBV29-1; cdr3_aa: SVQGAYNEQF
j_call: TRBJ2-1; clone_size: few; d_call: .; v_call: TRBV25-1; cdr3_aa: ASSAGTSRYNEQF
j_call: TRBJ2-3; clone_size: .; d_call: TRBD1; v_call: TRBV24-1; cdr3_aa: ATSDFGVLGQGTDTQY
j_call: TRBJ2-4; clone_size: .; d_call: .; v_call: TRBV20-1; cdr3_aa: SARDLAGVRGIQY
j_call: TRBJ2-1; clone_size: few; d_call: TRBD2; v_call: TRBV5-1; cdr3_aa: ASSSRYALAGESSEQF
j_call: TRBJ2-1; clone_size: .; d_call: .; v_call: TRBV18; cdr3_aa: ASSTGAKEQF
j_call: TRBJ1-5; clone_size: few; d_call: .; v_call: TRBV3-1; cdr3_aa: ASSQGSKSNQPQH